What follows is one T cell receptor (beta chain) and its context. Its specificity is unknown. The data were obtained in a study of cytomegalovirus exposure and HLA in healthy donors. Study-level points and caveats: Reported performance of the classifier showed diagnosis of cytomegalovirus status with high specificity and sensitivity. Most TCR sequences showed up rarely, but some public TCRs showed up in many donors. Reportedly, TCR beta sequences accurately predicted HLA-A and HLA-B alleles in most subjects.

In the PCR, 60 Vbeta and 13 Jbeta primers were used. Clones were read by immunoSEQ multiplex PCR, and TCRdb kept only the in-frame ones, dropping some. The profile shows approximately 130,000 clones, over 70% of them singletons. The CDR3 has 16 amino acids. V trimming: 1 base; J trimming: 4 bases; junction bases outside the gene matches: 6. Germline lookup yields CDR1 SGHTA and CDR2 FQGTGA. The receptor comes from a woman aged 40 to 50 in good health and CMV-seropositive. Sequenced: PBMCs. The V gene is TRBV7-3, the J gene TRBJ2-5; 10 bases fit TRBD2. This CDR3 is CASSLKAGGLGETQYF. The CDR3 coding sequence is TGTGCCAGCAGCTTAAAAGCGGGGGGGCTTGGAGAGACCCAGTACTTC.